This TCR beta chain emerged from a study of cytomegalovirus exposure and HLA in healthy donors. Study findings and constraints: From TCR beta sequences, most subjects' HLA-A and HLA-B alleles were reportedly predicted accurately.

PCR primers comprised 60 Vbeta and 13 Jbeta primers. Sequencing used immunoSEQ multiplex PCR; TCRdb keeps in-frame clones, though not all of them. The data show 100,000 to 150,000 clones, roughly 80% seen once. With regard to this clone: The antigen is undetermined.

The clonotype was recovered from a man between 18 and 29 years old in good health and CMV-seropositive. Sample: PBMCs.

The CDR3: CAHSTSGVAGELFF. The CDR3 DNA sequence: TGTGCCCATTCGACTAGCGGGGTGGCCGGGGAGCTGTTTTTT. The rearrangement links TRBV7-9 to TRBJ2-2; TRBD2 aligns across 11 bases. The trim removed 11 bases at V and 6 bases at J, leaving 8 bases unmatched. The CDR3 is made up of 14 amino acids. In germline, CDR1 is SEHNR, CDR2 FQNEAQ (reference sequence).